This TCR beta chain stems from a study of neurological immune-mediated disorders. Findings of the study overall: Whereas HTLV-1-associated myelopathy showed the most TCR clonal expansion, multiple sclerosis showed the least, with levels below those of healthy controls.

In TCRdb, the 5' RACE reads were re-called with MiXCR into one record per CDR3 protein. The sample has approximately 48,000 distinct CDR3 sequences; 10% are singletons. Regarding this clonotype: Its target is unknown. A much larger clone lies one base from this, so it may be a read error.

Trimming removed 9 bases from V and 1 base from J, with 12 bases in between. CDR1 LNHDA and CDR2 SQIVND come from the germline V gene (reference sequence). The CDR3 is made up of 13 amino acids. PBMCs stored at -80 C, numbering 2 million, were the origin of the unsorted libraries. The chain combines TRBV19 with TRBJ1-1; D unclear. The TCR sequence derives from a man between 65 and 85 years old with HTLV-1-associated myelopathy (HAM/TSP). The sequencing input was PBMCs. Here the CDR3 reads CASGWSWNTEAFF. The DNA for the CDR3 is TGTGCCAGCGGGTGGTCATGGAACACTGAAGCTTTCTTT. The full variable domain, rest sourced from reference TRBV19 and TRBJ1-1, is DGGITQSPKYLFRKEGQNVTLSCEQNLNHDAMYWYRQDPGQGLRLIYYSQIVNDFQKGDIAEGYSVSREKKESFPLTVTSAQKNPTAFYLCASGWSWNTEAFFGQGTRLTVV.